Here is one TCR beta chain with its context. Its specificity is unknown. This record comes from a study of T cell responses to AZD1222 COVID-19 vaccine. Study findings and constraints: Donors in the cohort were predominantly white British and more often female, and clonal diversity was possibly underestimated.

The germline gives CDR1 MNHNS, CDR2 SASEGT. V was clipped by 3 bases and J by 3 bases, with 15 bases between them. CDR3 length: 15 residues. Clones were sequenced by immunoSEQ multiplex PCR, and TCRdb holds only the in-frame ones, with some missing. The repertoire includes 130,000 to 150,000 clones, roughly 87% of them detected once, and roughly 1.5% sits in the top ten. This specimen consisted of peripheral blood, obtained 28 days after the second AZD1222 dose. The receptor's source is an adult who received the AZD1222 COVID-19 vaccine. The genes are TRBV6-1 and TRBJ2-7, with a weak D call TRBD1 (5 bases). The CDR3 nucleotides are TGTGCCAGCAGTGATACGCAGGGTGTATTCTACGAGCAGTACTTC. Residues: CASSDTQGVFYEQYF.